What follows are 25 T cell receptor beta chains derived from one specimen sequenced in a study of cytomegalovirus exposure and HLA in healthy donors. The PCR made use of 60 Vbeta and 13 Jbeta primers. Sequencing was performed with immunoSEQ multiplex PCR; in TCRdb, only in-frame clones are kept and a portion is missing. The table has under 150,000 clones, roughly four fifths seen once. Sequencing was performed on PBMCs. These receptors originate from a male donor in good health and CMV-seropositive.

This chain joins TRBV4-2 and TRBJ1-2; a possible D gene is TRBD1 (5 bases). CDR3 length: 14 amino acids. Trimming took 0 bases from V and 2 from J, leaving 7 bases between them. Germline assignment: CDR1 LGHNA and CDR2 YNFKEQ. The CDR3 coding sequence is TGTGCCAGCAGCCAAGAGAAGGGGAACTATGGCTACACCTTC. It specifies CASSQEKGNYGYTF.

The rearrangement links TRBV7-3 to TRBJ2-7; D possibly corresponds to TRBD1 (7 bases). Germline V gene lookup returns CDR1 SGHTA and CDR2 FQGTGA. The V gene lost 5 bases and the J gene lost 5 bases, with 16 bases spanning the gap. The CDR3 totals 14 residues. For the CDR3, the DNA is TGTGCCAGCAGCCCCGGAGGGGGCGTCGACGAGCAGTACTTC. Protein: CASSPGGGVDEQYF.

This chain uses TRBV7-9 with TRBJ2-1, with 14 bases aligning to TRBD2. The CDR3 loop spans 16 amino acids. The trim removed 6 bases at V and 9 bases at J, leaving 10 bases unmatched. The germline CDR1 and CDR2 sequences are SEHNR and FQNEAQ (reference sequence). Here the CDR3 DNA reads TGTGCCAGCAGTTGGGGACTAGCGGGAGCATTTGGTGAGCAGTTCTTC. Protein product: CASSWGLAGAFGEQFF.

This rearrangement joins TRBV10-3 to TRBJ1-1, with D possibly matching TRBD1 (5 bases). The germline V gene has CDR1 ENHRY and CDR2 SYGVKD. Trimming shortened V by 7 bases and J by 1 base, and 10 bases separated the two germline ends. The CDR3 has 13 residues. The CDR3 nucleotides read TGTGCCATCACGACGCAGGGGAACACTGAAGCTTTCTTT. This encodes CAITTQGNTEAFF.

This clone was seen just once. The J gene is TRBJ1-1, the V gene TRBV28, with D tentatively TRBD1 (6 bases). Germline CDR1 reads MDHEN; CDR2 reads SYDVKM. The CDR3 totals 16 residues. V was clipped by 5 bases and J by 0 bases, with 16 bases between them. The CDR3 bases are TGTGCCAGCAGTCCCCGGGACACCTTCATGAACACTGAAGCTTTCTTT. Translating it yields CASSPRDTFMNTEAFF.

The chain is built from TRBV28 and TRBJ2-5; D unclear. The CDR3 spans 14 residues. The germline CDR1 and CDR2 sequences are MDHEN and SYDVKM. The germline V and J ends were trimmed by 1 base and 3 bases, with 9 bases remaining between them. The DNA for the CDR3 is TGTGCCAGCAGTTTATTGGGCAGGAAAGAGACCCAGTACTTC. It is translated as CASSLLGRKETQYF.

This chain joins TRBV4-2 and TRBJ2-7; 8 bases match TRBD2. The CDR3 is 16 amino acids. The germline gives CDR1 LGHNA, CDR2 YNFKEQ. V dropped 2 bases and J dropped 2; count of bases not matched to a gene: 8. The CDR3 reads CASSQSALAEPYEQYF. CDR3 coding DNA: TGTGCCAGCAGCCAATCGGCACTAGCGGAACCCTACGAGCAGTACTTC.

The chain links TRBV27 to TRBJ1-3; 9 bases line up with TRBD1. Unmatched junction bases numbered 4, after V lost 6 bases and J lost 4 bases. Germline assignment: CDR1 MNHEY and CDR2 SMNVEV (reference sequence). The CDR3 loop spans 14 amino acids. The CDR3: CASRPGTGGNTIYF. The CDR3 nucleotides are TGTGCCAGCAGACCCGGGACAGGGGGAAACACCATATATTTT.

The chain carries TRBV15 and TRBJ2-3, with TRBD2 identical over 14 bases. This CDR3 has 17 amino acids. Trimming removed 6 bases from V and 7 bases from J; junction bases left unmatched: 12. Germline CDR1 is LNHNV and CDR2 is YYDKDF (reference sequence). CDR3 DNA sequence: TGTGCCACCAGAACCATAGAGGGACTAGCGGGAGCGTATACGCAGTATTTT. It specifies CATRTIEGLAGAYTQYF.

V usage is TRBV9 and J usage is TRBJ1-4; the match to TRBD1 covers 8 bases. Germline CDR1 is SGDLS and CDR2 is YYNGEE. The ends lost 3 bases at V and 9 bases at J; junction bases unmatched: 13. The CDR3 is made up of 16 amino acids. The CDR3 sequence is CASSAVASQGAQKLFF. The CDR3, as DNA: TGTGCCAGCAGCGCAGTAGCATCCCAGGGGGCCCAAAAACTGTTTTTT.

CDR3 DNA: TGTGCCAGCAGTACTCAGACAAAAGGCTACACCTTC. It is translated as CASSTQTKGYTF. V usage is TRBV28 and J usage is TRBJ1-2; D is undetermined. The V end was cut by 5 bases, the J end by 8 bases, with 12 bases between. Looked up from germline, CDR1 is MDHEN and CDR2 is SYDVKM. The CDR3 runs 12 residues.

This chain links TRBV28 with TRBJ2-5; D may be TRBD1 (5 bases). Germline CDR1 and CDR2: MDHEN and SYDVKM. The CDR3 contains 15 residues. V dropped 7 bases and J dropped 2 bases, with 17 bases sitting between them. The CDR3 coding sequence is TGTGCCAGCACCCCAGGTCAGGGCCGGCAAGAGACCCAGTACTTC. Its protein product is CASTPGQGRQETQYF.

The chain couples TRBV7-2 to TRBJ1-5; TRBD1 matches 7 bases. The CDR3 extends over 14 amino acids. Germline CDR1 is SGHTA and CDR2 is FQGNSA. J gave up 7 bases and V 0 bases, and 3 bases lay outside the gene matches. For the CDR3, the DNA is TGTGCCAGCAGCTTAGCTAGGGGGCCCCAGCCCCAGCATTTT. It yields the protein CASSLARGPQPQHF. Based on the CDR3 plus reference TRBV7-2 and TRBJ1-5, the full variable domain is GAGVSQSPSNKVTEKGKDVELRCDPISGHTALYWYRQSLGQGLEFLIYFQGNSAPDKSGLPSDRFSAERTGGSVSTLTIQRTQQEDSAVYLCASSLARGPQPQHFGDGTRLSIL.

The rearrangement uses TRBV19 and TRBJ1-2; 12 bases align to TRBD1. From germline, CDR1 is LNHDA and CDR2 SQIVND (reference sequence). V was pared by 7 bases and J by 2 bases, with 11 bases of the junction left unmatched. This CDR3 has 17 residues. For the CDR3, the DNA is TGTGCCAGTACCGACGGGGACAGGGGGCTGCGAAACTATGGCTACACCTTC. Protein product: CASTDGDRGLRNYGYTF.

CDR3 nucleotide sequence: TGTGCCAGCAGCTTAGTGATAATAGGTAGCGAGCAGTACTTC. Amino acid sequence: CASSLVIIGSEQYF. V and J are TRBV7-2 and TRBJ2-5; D not resolved. The last part of the DNA fits TRBJ2-7 better; the J call may be wrong. Germline V CDR1 and CDR2: SGHTA, FQGNSA. This CDR3 is 14 amino acids long.

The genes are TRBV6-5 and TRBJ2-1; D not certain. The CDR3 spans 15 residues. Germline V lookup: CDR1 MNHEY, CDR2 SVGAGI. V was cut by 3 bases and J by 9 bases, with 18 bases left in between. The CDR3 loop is CASSYVKPTRGEQFF. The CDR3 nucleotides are TGTGCCAGCAGTTATGTAAAGCCAACGCGCGGTGAGCAGTTCTTC.

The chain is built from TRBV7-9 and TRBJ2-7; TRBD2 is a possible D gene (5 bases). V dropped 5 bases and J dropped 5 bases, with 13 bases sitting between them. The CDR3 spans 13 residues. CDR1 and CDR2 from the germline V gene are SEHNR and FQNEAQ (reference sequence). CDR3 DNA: TGTGCCAGCAGCCGCGTGGGAGAGAACGAGCAGTACTTC. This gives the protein CASSRVGENEQYF.

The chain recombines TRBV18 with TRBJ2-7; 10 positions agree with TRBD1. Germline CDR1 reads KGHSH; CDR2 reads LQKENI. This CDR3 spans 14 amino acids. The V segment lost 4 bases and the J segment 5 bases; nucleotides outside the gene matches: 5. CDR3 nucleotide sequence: TGTGCCAGCTCACTTAGACAGGGGGCCCACGAGCAGTACTTC. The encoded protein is CASSLRQGAHEQYF.

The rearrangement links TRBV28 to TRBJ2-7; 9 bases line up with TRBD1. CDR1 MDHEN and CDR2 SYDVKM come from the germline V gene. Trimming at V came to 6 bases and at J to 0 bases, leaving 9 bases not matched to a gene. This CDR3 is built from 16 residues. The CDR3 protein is CASRGSPGQGSYEQYF. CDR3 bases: TGTGCCAGCAGAGGCTCGCCGGGACAGGGCTCCTACGAGCAGTACTTC.

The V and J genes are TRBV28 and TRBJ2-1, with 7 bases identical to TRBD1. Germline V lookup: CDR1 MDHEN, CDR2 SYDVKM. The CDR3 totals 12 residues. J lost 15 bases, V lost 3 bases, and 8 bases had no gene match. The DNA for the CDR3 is TGTGCCAGCAGTTTTCGGACAGGAGCGCGGTTCTTC. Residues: CASSFRTGARFF.

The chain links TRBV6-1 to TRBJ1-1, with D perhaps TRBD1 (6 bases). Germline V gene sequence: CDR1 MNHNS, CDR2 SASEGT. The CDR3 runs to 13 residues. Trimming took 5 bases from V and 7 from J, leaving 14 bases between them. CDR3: CASSYREGGEAFF. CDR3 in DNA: TGTGCCAGCAGTTATCGGGAAGGGGGTGAAGCTTTCTTT.

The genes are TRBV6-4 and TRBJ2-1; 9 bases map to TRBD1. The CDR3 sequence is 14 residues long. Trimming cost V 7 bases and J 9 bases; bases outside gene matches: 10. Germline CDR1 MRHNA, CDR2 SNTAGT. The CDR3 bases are TGTGCCAGCATGCGGGACAGGGATAGGGGTGAGCAGTTCTTC. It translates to CASMRDRDRGEQFF.

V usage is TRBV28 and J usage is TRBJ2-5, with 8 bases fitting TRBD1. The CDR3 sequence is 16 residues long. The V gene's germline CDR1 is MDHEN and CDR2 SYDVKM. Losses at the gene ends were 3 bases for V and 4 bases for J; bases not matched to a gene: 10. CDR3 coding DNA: TGTGCCAGCAGTTTCAGGACAGGGCGGGGTCCAGAGACCCAGTACTTC. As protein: CASSFRTGRGPETQYF.

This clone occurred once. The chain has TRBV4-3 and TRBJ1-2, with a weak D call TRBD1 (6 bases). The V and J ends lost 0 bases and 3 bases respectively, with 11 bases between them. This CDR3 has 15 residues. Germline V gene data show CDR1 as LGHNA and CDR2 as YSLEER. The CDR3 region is CASSQEAGADYGYTF. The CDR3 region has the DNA TGCGCCAGCAGCCAAGAGGCAGGGGCCGACTATGGCTACACCTTC.

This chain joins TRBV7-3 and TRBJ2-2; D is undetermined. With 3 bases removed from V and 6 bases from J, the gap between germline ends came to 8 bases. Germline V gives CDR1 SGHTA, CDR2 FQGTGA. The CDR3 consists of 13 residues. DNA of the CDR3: TGTGCCAGCAGCTTGTCCGTCCCCGGGGAGCTGTTTTTT. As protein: CASSLSVPGELFF.